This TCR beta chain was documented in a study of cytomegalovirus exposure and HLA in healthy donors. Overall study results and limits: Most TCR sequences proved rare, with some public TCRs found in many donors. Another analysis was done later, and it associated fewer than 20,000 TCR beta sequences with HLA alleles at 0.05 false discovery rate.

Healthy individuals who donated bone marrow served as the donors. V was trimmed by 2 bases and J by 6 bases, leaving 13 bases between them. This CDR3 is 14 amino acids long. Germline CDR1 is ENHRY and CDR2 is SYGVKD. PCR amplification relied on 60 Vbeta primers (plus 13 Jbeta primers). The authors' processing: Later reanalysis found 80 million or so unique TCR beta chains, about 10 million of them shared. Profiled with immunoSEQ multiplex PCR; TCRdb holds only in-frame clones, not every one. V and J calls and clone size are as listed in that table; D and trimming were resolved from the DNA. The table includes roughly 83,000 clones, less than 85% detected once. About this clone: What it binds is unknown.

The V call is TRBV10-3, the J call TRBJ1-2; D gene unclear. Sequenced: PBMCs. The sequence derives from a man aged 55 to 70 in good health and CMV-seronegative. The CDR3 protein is CAISETRSGDGYTF. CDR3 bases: TGTGCCATCAGTGAGACACGTTCAGGCGATGGCTACACCTTC.